Listed here are 11 T cell receptor beta chains from one sample, sequenced in a study of CD8 T cells in ankylosing spondylitis. TCRdb reprocessed the 5' RACE reads with MiXCR, giving one entry per CDR3 protein. Altogether 130,000 or so distinct CDR3 sequences are present, about 7% being singletons, with the ten largest covering 12%. Material: blood, either unsorted or a sorted T cell fraction (not recorded which). The receptors stem from a male donor with ankylosing spondylitis or in good health (not recorded which).

This clonotype was seen repeatedly, ten times or more. The J gene is TRBJ2-7, the V gene TRBV28; D possibly matches TRBD1 or TRBD2 (5 bases each). The germline V gene encodes CDR1 MDHEN and CDR2 SYDVKM. The CDR3 is made up of 14 amino acids. V shed 5 bases and J shed 3 bases, with 14 bases lying between them. Written as DNA, the CDR3 is TGTGCCAGCAGTCCCTCCGGGACGGTCTACGAGCAGTACTTC. Amino acid sequence: CASSPSGTVYEQYF.

In its sample, this clonotype was seen many times. The genes are TRBV5-1 and TRBJ1-2, with no clear D. Trimming took off 2 bases at V and 5 bases at J, with 10 bases between the two ends. This CDR3 region has 13 residues. The germline V gene has CDR1 SGHRS and CDR2 YFSETQ. The DNA for the CDR3 is TGCGCCAGCAGCTTAGGAGAAGGATATGGCTACACCTTC. It translates to CASSLGEGYGYTF.

This clonotype showed up many times. This chain joins TRBV4-1 and TRBJ2-7; 9 nucleotides match TRBD1. The J segment lost 6 bases and the V segment lost 0 bases, leaving 6 bases of the junction unmatched. This CDR3 is 15 amino acids long. In germline, CDR1 is MGHRA, CDR2 YSYEKL. The CDR3 sequence: CASSQDRTGDGEQYF. As DNA, the CDR3 is TGCGCCAGCAGCCAAGACAGGACAGGGGATGGCGAGCAGTACTTC.

In this sample, this clonotype turned up many times. The rearrangement uses TRBV7-6 and TRBJ2-3; D gene unclear. CDR3 size: 13 residues. The V end lost 5 bases, the J end lost 3 bases, and 9 bases lay between the germline ends. Germline loops: CDR1 SGHVS, CDR2 FNYEAQ. This CDR3 reads CASSDFGTDTQYF. The CDR3 DNA reads as TGTGCCAGCAGCGATTTTGGGACAGATACGCAGTATTTT.

This clonotype was counted many times. The chain carries TRBV6-5 and TRBJ1-1; no definite D call. V gave up 4 bases and J gave up 1 base, with 10 bases separating them. CDR3 length: 14 residues. Germline V gene data show CDR1 as MNHEY and CDR2 as SVGAGI. Written as DNA, the CDR3 is TGTGCCAGCAGTTCCTCAGCCGGGAACACTGAAGCTTTCTTT. Its protein product is CASSSSAGNTEAFF.

This clonotype was seen ten or more times. The J gene is TRBJ2-1, the V gene TRBV7-9, with 7 bases aligning to TRBD1. J gave up 6 bases and V 8 bases, and 13 bases lay outside the gene matches. CDR1 and CDR2 from the germline V gene are SEHNR and FQNEAQ (reference sequence). CDR3 length: 15 amino acids. The CDR3 spells CASLPYPTGFNEQFF. CDR3 DNA: TGTGCCAGCCTTCCCTACCCGACAGGGTTCAATGAGCAGTTCTTC. The full variable domain, with the rest looked up from reference TRBV7-9 and TRBJ2-1, is DTGVSQNPRHKITKRGQNVTFRCDPISEHNRLYWYRQTLGQGPEFLTYFQNEAQLEKSRLLSDRFSAERPKGSFSTLEIQRTEQGDSAMYLCASLPYPTGFNEQFFGPGTRLTVL.

This clonotype was counted ten times or more. The V gene is TRBV10-3, the J gene TRBJ2-1; TRBD2 aligns across 7 bases. Germline trimming cut 0 bases from V and 10 bases from J; bases unmatched to any gene: 3. CDR1 and CDR2 from the germline V gene are ENHRY and SYGVKD. The CDR3 has 13 amino acids. Here the CDR3 reads CAISESGRGEQFF. DNA for the CDR3: TGTGCCATCAGTGAGTCAGGGAGGGGAGAGCAGTTCTTC.

This clonotype was seen at least ten times. This chain connects TRBV19 to TRBJ1-2; unclear D gene. This CDR3 comprises 12 residues. Germline CDR1 is LNHDA and CDR2 is SQIVND (reference sequence). The germline V and J ends were trimmed by 5 bases and 8 bases, with 12 bases remaining between them. The chain's CDR3 is CASSLRTGGYTF. DNA for the CDR3: TGTGCCAGTAGTCTTCGGACGGGAGGCTACACCTTC.

This clonotype was counted many times. The V call is TRBV7-2, the J call TRBJ2-7; D possibly uses TRBD1 or TRBD2 (5 bases each). The germline gives CDR1 SGHTA, CDR2 FQGNSA. Between the trimmed V and J ends, which lost 2 bases and 0 bases, there was a span of 11 bases. The CDR3 is made up of 15 amino acids. CDR3 region: CASSLRWGSSYEQYF. In DNA form, the CDR3 reads TGTGCCAGCAGCTTAAGGTGGGGGAGCTCCTACGAGCAGTACTTC.

This clonotype showed up many times. The chain is built from TRBV6-1 and TRBJ1-6, with D perhaps matching TRBD1 (6 bases). This CDR3 has 15 residues. V was pared by 5 bases and J by 6 bases, with 14 bases between. Germline-derived CDR1 and CDR2 are MNHNS and SASEGT. The CDR3 coding sequence is TGTGCCAGCAGTACCTTCGGGGGGCTTAATTCACCCCTCCACTTT. Translation gives CASSTFGGLNSPLHF.

This clonotype was recorded at least ten times. The V and J genes are TRBV12-3 or TRBV12-4 and TRBJ1-5, with D uncertain. V gave up 2 bases and J gave up 1 base, with 6 bases separating them. The CDR3 contains 14 residues. This CDR3 is CASSLKGSNQPQHF. The DNA for the CDR3 is TGTGCCAGCAGTTTAAAAGGGAGCAATCAGCCCCAGCATTTT.